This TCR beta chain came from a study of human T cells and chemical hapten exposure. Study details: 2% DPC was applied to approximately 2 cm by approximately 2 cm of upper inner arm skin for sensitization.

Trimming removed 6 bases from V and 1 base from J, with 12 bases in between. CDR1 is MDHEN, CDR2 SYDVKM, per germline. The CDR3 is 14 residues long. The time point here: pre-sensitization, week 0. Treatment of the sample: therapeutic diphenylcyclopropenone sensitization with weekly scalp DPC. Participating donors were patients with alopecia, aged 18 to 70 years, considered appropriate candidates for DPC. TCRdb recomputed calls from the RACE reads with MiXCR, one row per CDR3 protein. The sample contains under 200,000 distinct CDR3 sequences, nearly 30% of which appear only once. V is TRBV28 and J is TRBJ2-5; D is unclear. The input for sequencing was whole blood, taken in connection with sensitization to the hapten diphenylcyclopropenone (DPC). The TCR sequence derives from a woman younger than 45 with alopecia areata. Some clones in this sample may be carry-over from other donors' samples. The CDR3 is CASRMDPVQETQYF. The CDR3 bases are TGTGCCAGCAGAATGGACCCAGTCCAAGAGACCCAGTACTTC.